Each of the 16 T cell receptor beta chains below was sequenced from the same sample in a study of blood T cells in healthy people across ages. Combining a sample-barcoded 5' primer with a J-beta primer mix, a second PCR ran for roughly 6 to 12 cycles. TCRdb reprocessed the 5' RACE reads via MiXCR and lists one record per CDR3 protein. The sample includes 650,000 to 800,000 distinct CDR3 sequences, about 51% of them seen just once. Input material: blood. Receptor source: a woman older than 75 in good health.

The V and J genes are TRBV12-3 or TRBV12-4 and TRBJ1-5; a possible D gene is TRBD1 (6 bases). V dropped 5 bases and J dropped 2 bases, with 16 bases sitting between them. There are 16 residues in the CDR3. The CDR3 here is CASSPRTAGGNQPQHF. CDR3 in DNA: TGTGCCAGCAGTCCTCGGACAGCCGGGGGCAATCAGCCCCAGCATTTT.

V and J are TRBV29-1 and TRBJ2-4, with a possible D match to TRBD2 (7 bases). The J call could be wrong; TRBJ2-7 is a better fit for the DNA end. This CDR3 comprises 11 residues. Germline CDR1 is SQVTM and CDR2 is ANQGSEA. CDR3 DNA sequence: TGCAGCGTTCGAGGGGGGGACGAGCAGTACTTC. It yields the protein CSVRGGDEQYF.

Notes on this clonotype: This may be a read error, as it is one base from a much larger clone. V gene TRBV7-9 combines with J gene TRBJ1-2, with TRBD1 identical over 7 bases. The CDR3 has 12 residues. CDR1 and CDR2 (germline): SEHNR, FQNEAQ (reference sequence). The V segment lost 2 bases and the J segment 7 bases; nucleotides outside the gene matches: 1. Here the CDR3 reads CASSLTGVGYTF. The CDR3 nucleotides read TGTGCCAGCAGCTTAACAGGGGTTGGCTACACCTTC.

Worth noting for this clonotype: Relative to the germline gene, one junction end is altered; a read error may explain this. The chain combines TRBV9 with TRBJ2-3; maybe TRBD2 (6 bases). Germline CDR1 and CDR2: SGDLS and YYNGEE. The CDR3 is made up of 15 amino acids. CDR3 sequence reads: CVSSERATSGDTQYF. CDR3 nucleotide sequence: TGTGTCAGCAGCGAGCGGGCCACCTCAGGGGATACGCAGTATTTT.

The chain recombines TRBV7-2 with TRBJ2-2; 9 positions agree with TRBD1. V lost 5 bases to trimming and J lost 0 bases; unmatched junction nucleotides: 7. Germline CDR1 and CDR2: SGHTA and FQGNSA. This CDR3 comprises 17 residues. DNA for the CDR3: TGTGCCAGCAGCGGCCGGAGACAGGGGGCGAACACCGGGGAGCTGTTTTTT. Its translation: CASSGRRQGANTGELFF.

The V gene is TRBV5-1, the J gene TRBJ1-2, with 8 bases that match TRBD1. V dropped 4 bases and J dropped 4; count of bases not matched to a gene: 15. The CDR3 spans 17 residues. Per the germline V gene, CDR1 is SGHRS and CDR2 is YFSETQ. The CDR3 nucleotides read TGCGCCAGCAGCGTCCGGGACAGGCGGATAGGGGGCTATGGCTACACCTTC. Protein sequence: CASSVRDRRIGGYGYTF.

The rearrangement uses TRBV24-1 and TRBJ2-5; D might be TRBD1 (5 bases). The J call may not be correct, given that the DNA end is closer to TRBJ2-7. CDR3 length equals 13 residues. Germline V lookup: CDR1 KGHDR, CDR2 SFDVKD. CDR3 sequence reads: CATSDQGSYEQYF. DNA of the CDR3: TGTGCCACCAGTGATCAGGGAAGCTACGAGCAGTACTTC.

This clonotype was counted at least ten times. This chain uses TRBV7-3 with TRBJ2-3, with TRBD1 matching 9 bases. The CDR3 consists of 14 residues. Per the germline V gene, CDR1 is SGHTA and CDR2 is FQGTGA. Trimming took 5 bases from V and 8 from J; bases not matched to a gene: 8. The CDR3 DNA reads TGTGCCAGCAGCCCATACACAGGGGGCGGTACGCAGTATTTT. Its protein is CASSPYTGGGTQYF.

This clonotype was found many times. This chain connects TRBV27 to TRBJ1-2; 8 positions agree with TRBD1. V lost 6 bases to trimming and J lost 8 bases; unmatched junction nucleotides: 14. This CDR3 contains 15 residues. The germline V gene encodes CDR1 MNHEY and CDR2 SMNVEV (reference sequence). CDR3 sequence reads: CASRPGTGPQGGYTF. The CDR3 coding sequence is TGTGCCAGCAGGCCCGGGACAGGACCCCAGGGAGGCTACACCTTC.

The DNA for the CDR3 is TGTGCCAGCAGTCCAGAGAACTCCTACGAGCAGTACTTC. Its translation is CASSPENSYEQYF. The rearrangement links TRBV27 to TRBJ2-7; D gene ambiguous. The CDR3 extends over 13 amino acids. Germline loops: CDR1 MNHEY, CDR2 SMNVEV (reference sequence). The ends were cut back, 5 bases at V and 0 bases at J, with 8 bases in the middle.

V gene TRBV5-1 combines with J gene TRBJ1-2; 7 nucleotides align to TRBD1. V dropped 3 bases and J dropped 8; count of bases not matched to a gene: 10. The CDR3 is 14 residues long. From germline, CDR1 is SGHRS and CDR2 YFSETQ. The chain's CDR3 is CASSWGTALGGYTF. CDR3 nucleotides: TGCGCCAGCAGCTGGGGGACAGCCCTGGGAGGCTACACCTTC.

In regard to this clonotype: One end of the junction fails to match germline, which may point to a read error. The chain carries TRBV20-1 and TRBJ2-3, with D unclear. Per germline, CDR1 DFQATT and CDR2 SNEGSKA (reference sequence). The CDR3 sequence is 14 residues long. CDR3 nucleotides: TGCAGTGCTAGAGACTCGGTGGGCACAGATACGCAGGATTTT. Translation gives CSARDSVGTDTQDF.

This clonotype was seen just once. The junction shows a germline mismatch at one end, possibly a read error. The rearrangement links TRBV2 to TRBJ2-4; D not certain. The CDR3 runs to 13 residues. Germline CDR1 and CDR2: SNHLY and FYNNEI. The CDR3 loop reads CASRASEKNTQYF. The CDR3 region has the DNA TGTGCCAGCAGGGCTTCCGAAAAAAACACTCAGTACTTC.

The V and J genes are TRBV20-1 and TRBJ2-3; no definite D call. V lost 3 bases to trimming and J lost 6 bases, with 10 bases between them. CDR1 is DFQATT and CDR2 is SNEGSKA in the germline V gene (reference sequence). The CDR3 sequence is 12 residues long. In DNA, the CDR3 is TGCAGTGCTAGTCAGGAGATCGATACGCAGTATTTT. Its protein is CSASQEIDTQYF.

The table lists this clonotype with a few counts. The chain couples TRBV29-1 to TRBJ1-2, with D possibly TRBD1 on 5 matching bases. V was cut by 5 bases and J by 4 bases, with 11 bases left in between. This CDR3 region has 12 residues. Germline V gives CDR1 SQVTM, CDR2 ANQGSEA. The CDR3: CSVSPGTYGYTF. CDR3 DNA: TGCAGCGTTAGCCCAGGGACCTATGGCTACACCTTC.

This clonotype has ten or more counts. CDR3 nucleotide sequence: TGTGCCAGCAGTCAGGGAGAGCAGTTCTTC. Its protein product is CASSQGEQFF. The rearrangement links TRBV3-1 to TRBJ2-1; D might be TRBD1 (5 bases). The germline V gene encodes CDR1 LGHDT and CDR2 YNNKEL (reference sequence). The V gene lost 6 bases and the J gene lost 10 bases, with 7 bases spanning the gap. This CDR3 is 10 amino acids long.